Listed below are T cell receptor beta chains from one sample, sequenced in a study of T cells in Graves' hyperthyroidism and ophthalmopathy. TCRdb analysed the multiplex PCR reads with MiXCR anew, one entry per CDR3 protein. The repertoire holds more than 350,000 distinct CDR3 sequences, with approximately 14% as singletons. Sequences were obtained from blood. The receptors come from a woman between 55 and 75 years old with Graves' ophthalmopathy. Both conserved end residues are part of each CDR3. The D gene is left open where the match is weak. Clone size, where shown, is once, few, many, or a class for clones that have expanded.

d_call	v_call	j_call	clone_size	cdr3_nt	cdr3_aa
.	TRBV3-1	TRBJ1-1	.	TGTGCCAGCAGCCAAGGATTGGGTGGACACGACACTGAAGCTTTCTTT	CASSQGLGGHDTEAFF
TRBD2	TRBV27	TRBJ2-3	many	TGTGCCAGCAGTACGGGACTAGCGGGAGATACGCAGTATTTT	CASSTGLAGDTQYF
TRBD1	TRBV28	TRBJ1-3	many	TGTGCCAGCAGTGCTCCGGGACAGGGAAGAAACACCATATATTTT	CASSAPGQGRNTIYF
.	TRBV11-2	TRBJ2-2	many	TGTGCCAGCAGCCTTGGGTTGCCCACCGGGGAGCTGTTTTTT	CASSLGLPTGELFF
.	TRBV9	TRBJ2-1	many	TGTGCCAGCAGCGCCCGGACAGACAATGAGCAGTTCTTC	CASSARTDNEQFF
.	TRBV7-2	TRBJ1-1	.	TGTGCCAGCAGCTCCCAGCTCCGGACTGAAGCTTTCTTT	CASSSQLRTEAFF
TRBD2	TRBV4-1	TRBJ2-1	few	TGCGCCAGCAGCCAAGATGAGACTAGCGGCAATGAGCAGTTCTTC	CASSQDETSGNEQFF
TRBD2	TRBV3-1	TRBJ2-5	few	TGTGCCAGCAGCCAGTCTAGCGGGAGAGGAGAGACCCAGTACTTC	CASSQSSGRGETQYF
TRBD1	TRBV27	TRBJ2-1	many	TGTGCCAGCAGAACCGGGACAGGGGTCGTCAATAGCGAGCAGTTCTTC	CASRTGTGVVNSEQFF
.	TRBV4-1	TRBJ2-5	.	TGCGCCAGCAGCCAAGAAGGCGGGCGACGAGGGGACCGCTTCCAAGAGACCCAGTACTTC	CASSQEGGRRGDRFQETQYF
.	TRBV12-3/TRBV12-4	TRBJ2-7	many	TGTGCCAGCAGTTTAGGGCTAGCCAGGGACGAGCAGTACTTC	CASSLGLARDEQYF
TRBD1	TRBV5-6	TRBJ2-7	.	TGTGCCAGCAACCCGGGACAGGGGATCTACGAGCAGTACTTC	CASNPGQGIYEQYF
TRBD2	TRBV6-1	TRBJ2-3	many	TGTGCCAGCATCCTGAGGGGAGGGGACACAGATACGCAGTATTTT	CASILRGGDTDTQYF
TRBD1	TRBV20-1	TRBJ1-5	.	TGCAGTGCTAGCCCCCGGGACAGGGGAGTTCAGCCCCAGCATTTT	CSASPRDRGVQPQHF
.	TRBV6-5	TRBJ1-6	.	TGTGCCAGCAGTTACAGGGAGCTGGGGGCCCTCCACTTT	CASSYRELGALHF
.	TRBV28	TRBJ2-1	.	TGTGCCAGCAGTTTTAGTAGCCCCAATGAGCAGTTCTTC	CASSFSSPNEQFF
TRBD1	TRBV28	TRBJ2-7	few	TGTGCCAGCAGGCAACAGGGGTGGAGCTCCTACGAGCAGTACTTC	CASRQQGWSSYEQYF
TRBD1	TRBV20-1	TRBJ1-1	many	TGCAGTGCTAGGGAGACAGGGGGTGGTAGCACTGAAGCTTTCTTT	CSARETGGGSTEAFF
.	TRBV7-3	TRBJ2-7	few	TGTGCCAGCAGCTCAAACGGCCGTGACGAGCAGTACTTC	CASSSNGRDEQYF
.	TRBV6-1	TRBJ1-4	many	TGTGCCAGCAGTTCTACAGGGTCAACTAATGAAAAACTGTTTTTT	CASSSTGSTNEKLFF
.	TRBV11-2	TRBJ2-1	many	TGTGCCAGCAGCTTAGATAGGGTAGTAGATGAGCAGTTCTTC	CASSLDRVVDEQFF
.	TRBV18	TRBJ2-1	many	TGTGCCAGCTCACCCACCTCGGGGGCTGGGTACAATGAGCAGTTCTTC	CASSPTSGAGYNEQFF
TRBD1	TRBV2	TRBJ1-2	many	TGTGCCAGCAGGTTAGGGGGCCTCGCTAACTATGGCTACACCTTC	CASRLGGLANYGYTF
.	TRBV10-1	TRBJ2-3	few	TGCGCCAGCAGTGAGTCGACCCGGACAGATACGCAGTATTTT	CASSESTRTDTQYF
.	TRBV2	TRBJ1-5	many	TGTGCCAGCAGGGCCCGGGGCGATCAGCCCCAGCATTTT	CASRARGDQPQHF
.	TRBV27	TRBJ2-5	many	TGTGCCAGCAGGGACTTTACCCAAGGGTCCCAGTACTTC	CASRDFTQGSQYF
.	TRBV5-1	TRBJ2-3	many	TGCGCCAGCAGCTCCAGCGGGACAGATACGCAGTATTTT	CASSSSGTDTQYF
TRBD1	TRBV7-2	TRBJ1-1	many	TGTGCCAGCAGCCGACAGGGCGGAAACACTGAAGCTTTCTTT	CASSRQGGNTEAFF
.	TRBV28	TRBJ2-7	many	TGTGCCAGCAGCCAACAAGGGGGGGGTGCCTACGAGCAGTACTTC	CASSQQGGGAYEQYF
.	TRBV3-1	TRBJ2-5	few	TGTGCCAGCAGAGCTCAGGGGTTCGGGGAGACCCAGTACTTC	CASRAQGFGETQYF
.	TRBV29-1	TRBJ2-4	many	TGCAGCGTTGAGAGTGGTGAAAACATTCAGTACTTC	CSVESGENIQYF
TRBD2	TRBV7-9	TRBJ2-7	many	TGTGCCAGCAGCTTCCCGACTAGCGGGAGCGACGAGCAGTACTTC	CASSFPTSGSDEQYF
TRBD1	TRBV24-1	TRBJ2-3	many	TGTGCCACCGGACCGGACAGGACAGATACGCAGTATTTT	CATGPDRTDTQYF
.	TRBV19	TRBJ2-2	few	TGTGCCAGTAGTACTAGGGGGTTCGCGAACACCGGGGAGCTGTTTTTT	CASSTRGFANTGELFF
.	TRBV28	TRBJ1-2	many	TGTGCCAGCGGAACCGGGACCGAGATCTATGGCTACACCTTC	CASGTGTEIYGYTF
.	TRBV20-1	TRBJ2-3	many	TGCAGTGCTAGAGATCAGCTGGATACGCAGTATTTT	CSARDQLDTQYF
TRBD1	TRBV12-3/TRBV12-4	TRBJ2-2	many	TGTGCCAGCAGTTCGGACAGGGGGGTCACCGGGGAGCTGTTTTTT	CASSSDRGVTGELFF
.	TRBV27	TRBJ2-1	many	TGTGCCAGCAGTTTAAGTCAGAGCTCCTACAATGAGCAGTTCTTC	CASSLSQSSYNEQFF
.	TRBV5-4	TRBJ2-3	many	TGTGCCAGCAGCTCCTCTGATACGCAGTATTTT	CASSSSDTQYF
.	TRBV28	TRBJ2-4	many	TGTGCCAGCAGTTCTACAGGGATAAAAAACATTCAGTACTTC	CASSSTGIKNIQYF
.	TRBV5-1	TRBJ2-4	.	TGCGCCAGCAGCTTGGTTGGCCAGGGAAAGGACATTCAGTACTTC	CASSLVGQGKDIQYF
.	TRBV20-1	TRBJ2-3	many	TGCAGTGCTAGCCCCCTTGCTAGCACAGATACGCAGTATTTT	CSASPLASTDTQYF
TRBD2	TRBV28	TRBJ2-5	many	TGTGCCAGCAGTGACCTAGCGGGAGTGCAGGAGACCCAGTACTTC	CASSDLAGVQETQYF
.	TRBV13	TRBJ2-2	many	TGTGCCAGCAGCCCTACTCCGGGACGAAGAACGAACACCGGGGAGCTGTTTTTT	CASSPTPGRRTNTGELFF
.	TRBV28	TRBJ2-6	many	TGTGCCAGCAAACCGGGACCTGGGGCCAACGTCCTGACTTTC	CASKPGPGANVLTF
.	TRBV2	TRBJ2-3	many	TGTGCCAGCAGTGGGCTTCAGGGGCCCACAGATACGCAGTATTTT	CASSGLQGPTDTQYF
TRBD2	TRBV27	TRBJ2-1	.	TGTGCCAGCAGTTTACTGCGAGGGCGTAAGCTAGCGGGAAGCAGCTCCTACAATGAGCAGTTCTTC	CASSLLRGRKLAGSSSYNEQFF
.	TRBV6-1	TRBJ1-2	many	TGTGCCAGCTGGCGAATGGAGTATGGCTACACCTTC	CASWRMEYGYTF
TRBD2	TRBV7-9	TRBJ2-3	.	TGTGCCAGCAGCTTACGGGGGGGCCTCGGAGCAGATACGCAGTATTTT	CASSLRGGLGADTQYF
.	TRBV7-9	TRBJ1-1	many	TGTGCCAGCAGCTTAGGGATGTTAAACACTGAAGCTTTCTTT	CASSLGMLNTEAFF
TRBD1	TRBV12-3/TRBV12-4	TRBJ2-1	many	TGTGCCAGCAGGGGGACAGGGGGCCCCAATGAGCAGTTCTTC	CASRGTGGPNEQFF
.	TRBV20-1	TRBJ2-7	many	TGCAGTGCTAGAGATTCAAGAACAGTCGACGAGCAGTACTTC	CSARDSRTVDEQYF
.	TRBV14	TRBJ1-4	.	TGTGCCAGCAGCCAAGATACCGAAAAACTGTTTTTT	CASSQDTEKLFF
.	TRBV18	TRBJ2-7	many	TGTGCCAGCTCACCGGGCGGGACGGGTTCGGACGAGCAGTACTTC	CASSPGGTGSDEQYF